This T cell receptor (beta chain) was identified in a study of shared clonotypes between healthy human individuals. Study observations and caveats: Naive CD4 clonotypes were shared across a handful of donors at about 5%. Among the subsets, naive ones generally showed larger estimated richness than memory ones.

Original processing methods: Filtering differed because ImmunoSEQ produced junction-only sequences that carried no quality scores. Sequencing was performed with immunoSEQ multiplex PCR; in TCRdb, only in-frame clones are kept and a portion is missing. D and trimming come from the DNA, and the V and J calls and clone size come from that table. The sample consists of 660,000 or so clones, roughly 95% of them appearing once. The germline V gene has CDR1 WNHNN and CDR2 SYGVQD (reference sequence). The trim removed 6 bases at V and 5 bases at J, leaving 3 bases unmatched. The CDR3 length is 15 residues. Of note for this clone: The antigen is not known.

Cells designated naive CD8 were CD45RO-negative and were positively selected for CCR7, with terminally differentiated effector memory CD45RA+ cells excluded. Donors were Caucasian adults residing in Nashville, Tennessee, USA. This TCR was recovered from a woman aged 30 to 39 in good health. The rearrangement joins TRBV10-1 to TRBJ2-1, with 14 bases fitting TRBD2. The specimen was naive CD8+ T cells sorted from blood. In nucleotides, the CDR3 is TGCGCCAGCAGCAGACTAGCGGGAGGGAACAATGAGCAGTTCTTC. Its translation: CASSRLAGGNNEQFF.